This TCR beta chain was profiled in a study of T-cell memory formation after mild COVID-19. On the study more broadly: Largely, the TCR clusters proved donor specific.

Each CDR3 protein gets one entry after TCRdb re-called the 5' RACE reads with MiXCR. In the table there are fewer than 600,000 distinct CDR3 sequences, 20% to 25% of which are singletons. This clonotype was seen a few times. The CDR3 totals 13 residues. V lost 4 bases, J lost 5 bases, and 8 bases stayed unmatched. CDR1 is SQVTM and CDR2 is ANQGSEA in the germline V gene. The chain has TRBV29-1 and TRBJ2-7; 7 positions agree with TRBD1. What was sequenced was PBMCs or a T cell subset sorted from them (not recorded which). The receptor was isolated from an adult woman who had mild COVID-19 (a few samples of this study predate the infection). Cell type and time point are not known. CDR3 nucleotide sequence: TGCAGCGTTGTACAGGGGTCAGGAGACGAGCAGTACTTC. Translated, it gives CSVVQGSGDEQYF.